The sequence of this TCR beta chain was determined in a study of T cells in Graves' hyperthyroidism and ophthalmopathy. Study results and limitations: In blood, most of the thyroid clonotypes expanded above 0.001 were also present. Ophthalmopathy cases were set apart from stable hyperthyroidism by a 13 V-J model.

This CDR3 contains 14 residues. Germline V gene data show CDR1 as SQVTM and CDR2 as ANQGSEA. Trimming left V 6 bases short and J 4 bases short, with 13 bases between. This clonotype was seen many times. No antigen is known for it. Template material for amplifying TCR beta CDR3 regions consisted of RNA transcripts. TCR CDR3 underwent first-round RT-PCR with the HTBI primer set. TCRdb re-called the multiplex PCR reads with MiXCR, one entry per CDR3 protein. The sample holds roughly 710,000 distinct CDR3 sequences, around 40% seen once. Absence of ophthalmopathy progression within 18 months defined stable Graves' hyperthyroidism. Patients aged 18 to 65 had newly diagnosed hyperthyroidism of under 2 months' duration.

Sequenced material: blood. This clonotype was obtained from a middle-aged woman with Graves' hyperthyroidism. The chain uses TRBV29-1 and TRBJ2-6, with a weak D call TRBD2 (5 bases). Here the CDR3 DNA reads TGCAGCGTAGAGGGATGGTCCGGGGCCAACGTCCTGACTTTC. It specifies CSVEGWSGANVLTF.